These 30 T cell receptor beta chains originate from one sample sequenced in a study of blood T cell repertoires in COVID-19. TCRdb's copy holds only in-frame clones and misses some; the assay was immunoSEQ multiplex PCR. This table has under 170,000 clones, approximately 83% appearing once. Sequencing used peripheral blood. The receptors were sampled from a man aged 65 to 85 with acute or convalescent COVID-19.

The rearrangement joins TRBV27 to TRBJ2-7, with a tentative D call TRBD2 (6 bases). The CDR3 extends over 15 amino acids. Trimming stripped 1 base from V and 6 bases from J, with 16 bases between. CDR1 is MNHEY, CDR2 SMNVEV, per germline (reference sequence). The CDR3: CASSLYGTGVGEQYF. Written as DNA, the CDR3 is TGTGCCAGCAGTTTATACGGGACTGGGGTGGGCGAGCAGTACTTC.

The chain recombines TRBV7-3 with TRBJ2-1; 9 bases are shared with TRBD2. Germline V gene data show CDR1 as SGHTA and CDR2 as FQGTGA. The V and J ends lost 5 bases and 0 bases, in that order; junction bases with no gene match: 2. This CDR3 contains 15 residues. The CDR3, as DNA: TGTGCCAGCAGCGTTAGCGGGAGCTCCTACAATGAGCAGTTCTTC. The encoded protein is CASSVSGSSYNEQFF.

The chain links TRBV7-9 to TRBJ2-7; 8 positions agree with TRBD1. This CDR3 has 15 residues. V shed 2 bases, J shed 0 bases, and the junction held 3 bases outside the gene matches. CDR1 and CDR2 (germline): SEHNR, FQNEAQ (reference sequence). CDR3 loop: CASSLMGQASYEQYF. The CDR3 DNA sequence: TGTGCCAGCAGCTTAATGGGACAGGCCTCCTACGAGCAGTACTTC.

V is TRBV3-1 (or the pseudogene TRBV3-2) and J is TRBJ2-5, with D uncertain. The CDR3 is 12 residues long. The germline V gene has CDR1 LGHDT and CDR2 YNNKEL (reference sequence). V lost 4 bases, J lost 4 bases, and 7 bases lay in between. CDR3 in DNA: TGTGCCAGCAGCCGGCCGGGAGAGACCCAGTACTTC. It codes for CASSRPGETQYF.

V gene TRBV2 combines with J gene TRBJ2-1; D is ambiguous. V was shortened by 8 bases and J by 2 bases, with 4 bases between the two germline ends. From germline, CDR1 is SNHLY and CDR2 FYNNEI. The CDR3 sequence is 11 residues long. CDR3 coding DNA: TGTGCCAGCCTAGCCTACAATGAGCAGTTCTTC. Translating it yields CASLAYNEQFF.

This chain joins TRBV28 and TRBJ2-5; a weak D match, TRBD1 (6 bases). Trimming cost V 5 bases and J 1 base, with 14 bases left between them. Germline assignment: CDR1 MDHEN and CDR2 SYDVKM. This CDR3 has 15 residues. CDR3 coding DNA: TGTGCCAGCAGTGAGACTACGGACAGCCAAGAGACCCAGTACTTC. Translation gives CASSETTDSQETQYF.

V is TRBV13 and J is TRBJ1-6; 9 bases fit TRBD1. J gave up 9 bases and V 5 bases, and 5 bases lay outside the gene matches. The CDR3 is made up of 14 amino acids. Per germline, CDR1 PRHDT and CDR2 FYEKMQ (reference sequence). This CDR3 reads CASSRDRAVSPLHF. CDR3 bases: TGTGCCAGCAGCCGGGACAGGGCGGTTTCACCCCTCCACTTT.

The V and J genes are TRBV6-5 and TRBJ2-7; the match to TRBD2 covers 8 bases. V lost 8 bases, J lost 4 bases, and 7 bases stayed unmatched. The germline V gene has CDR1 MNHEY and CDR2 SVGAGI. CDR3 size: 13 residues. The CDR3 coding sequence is TGTGCCAGCGCACCCCCGGGAGGGTACGAGCAGTACTTC. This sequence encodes CASAPPGGYEQYF.

The CDR3 region is CSVDTSGRRLPQYF. DNA of the CDR3: TGCAGCGTCGACACTAGCGGGAGGAGGTTACCTCAGTACTTC. V and J are TRBV29-1 and TRBJ2-5, with TRBD2 identical over 12 bases. In germline, CDR1 is SQVTM, CDR2 ANQGSEA. V shed 6 bases and J 11 bases; nucleotides not matched to a gene: 13. The CDR3 consists of 14 residues.

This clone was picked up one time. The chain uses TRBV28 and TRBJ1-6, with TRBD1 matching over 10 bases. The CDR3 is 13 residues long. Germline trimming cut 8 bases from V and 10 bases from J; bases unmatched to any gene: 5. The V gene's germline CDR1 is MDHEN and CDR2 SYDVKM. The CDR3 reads CASQGQGNSPLHF. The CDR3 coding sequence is TGTGCCAGCCAGGGACAGGGGAACTCACCCCTCCACTTT.

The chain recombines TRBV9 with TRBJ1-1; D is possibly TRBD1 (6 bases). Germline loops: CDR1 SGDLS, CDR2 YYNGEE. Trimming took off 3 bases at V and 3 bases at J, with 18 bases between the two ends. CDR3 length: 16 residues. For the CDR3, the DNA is TGTGCCAGCAGCGCAAGGGGGGGCTCTTGGGACACTGAAGCTTTCTTT. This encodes CASSARGGSWDTEAFF. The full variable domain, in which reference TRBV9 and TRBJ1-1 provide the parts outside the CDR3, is DSGVTQTPKHLITATGQRVTLRCSPRSGDLSVYWYQQSLDQGLQFLIQYYNGEERAKGNILERFSAQQFPDLHSELNLSSLELGDSALYFCASSARGGSWDTEAFFGQGTRLTVV.

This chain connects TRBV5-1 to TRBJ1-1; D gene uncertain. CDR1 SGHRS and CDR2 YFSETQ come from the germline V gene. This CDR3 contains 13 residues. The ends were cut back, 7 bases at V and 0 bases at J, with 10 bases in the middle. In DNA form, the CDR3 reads TGCGCCAGCTCGGCAGGCCTGAACACTGAAGCTTTCTTT. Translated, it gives CASSAGLNTEAFF.

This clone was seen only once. This CDR3 is CASSLARTSGELFF. The CDR3 nucleotides read TGTGCCAGCAGCTTAGCCCGGACTAGCGGGGAGCTGTTTTTT. The genes are TRBV7-3 and TRBJ2-2, with TRBD2 identical over 7 bases. This CDR3 contains 14 residues. The germline V gene has CDR1 SGHTA and CDR2 FQGTGA. V gave up 2 bases and J gave up 7 bases; unmatched junction bases: 4.

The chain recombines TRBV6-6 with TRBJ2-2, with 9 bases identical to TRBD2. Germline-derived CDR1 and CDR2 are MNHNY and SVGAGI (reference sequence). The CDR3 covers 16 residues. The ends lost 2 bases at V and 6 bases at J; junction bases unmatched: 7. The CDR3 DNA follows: TGTGCCAGCAGTTACGGCAGCGGGAGGTTCGCCGGGGAGCTGTTTTTT. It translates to CASSYGSGRFAGELFF.

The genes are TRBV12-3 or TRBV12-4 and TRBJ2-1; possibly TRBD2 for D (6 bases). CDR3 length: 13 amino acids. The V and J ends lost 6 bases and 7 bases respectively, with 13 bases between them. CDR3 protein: CASRNGGGNEQFF. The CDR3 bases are TGTGCCAGCAGGAACGGTGGGGGGAATGAGCAGTTCTTC.

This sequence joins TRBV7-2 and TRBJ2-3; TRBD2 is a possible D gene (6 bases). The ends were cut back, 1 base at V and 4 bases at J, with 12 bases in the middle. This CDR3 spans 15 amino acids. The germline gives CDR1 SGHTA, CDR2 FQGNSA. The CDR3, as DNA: TGTGCCAGCAGCTTAGGGAGGGCCCCCCCAGATACGCAGTATTTT. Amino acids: CASSLGRAPPDTQYF.

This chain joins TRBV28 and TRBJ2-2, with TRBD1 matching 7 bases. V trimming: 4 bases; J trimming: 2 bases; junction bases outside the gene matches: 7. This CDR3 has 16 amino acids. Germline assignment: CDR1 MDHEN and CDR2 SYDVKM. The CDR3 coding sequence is TGTGCCAGCAGTTACGACGCAGGGGGAAACACCGGGGAGCTGTTTTTT. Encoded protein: CASSYDAGGNTGELFF.

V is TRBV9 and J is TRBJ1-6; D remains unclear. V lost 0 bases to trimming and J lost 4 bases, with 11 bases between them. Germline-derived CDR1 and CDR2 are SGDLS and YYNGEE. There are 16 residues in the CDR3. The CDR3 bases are TGTGCCAGCAGCGTAGGGGCCAGACCTTATAATTCACCCCTCCACTTT. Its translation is CASSVGARPYNSPLHF. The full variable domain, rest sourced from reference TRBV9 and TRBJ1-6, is DSGVTQTPKHLITATGQRVTLRCSPRSGDLSVYWYQQSLDQGLQFLIQYYNGEERAKGNILERFSAQQFPDLHSELNLSSLELGDSALYFCASSVGARPYNSPLHFGNGTRLTVT.

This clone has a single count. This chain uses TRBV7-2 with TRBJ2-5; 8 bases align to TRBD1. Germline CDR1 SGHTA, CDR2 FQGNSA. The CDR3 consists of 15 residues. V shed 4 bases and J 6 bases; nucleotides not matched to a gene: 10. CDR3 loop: CASSSPGGRLKTQYF. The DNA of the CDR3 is TGTGCCAGCAGCTCCCCAGGGGGCCGGTTGAAGACCCAGTACTTC.

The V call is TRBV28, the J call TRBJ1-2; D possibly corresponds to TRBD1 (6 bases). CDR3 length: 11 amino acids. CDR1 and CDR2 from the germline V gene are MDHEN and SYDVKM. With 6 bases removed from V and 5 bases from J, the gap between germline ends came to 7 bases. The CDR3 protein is CASRQGYGYTF. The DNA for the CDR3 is TGTGCCAGCAGACAGGGATATGGCTACACCTTC.

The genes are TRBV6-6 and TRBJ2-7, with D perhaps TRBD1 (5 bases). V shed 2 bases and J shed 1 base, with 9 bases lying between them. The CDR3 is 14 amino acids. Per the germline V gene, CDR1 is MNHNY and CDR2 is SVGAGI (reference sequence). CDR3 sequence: CASSYPDSSYEQYF. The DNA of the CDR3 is TGTGCCAGCAGTTACCCCGACAGTTCCTACGAGCAGTACTTC.

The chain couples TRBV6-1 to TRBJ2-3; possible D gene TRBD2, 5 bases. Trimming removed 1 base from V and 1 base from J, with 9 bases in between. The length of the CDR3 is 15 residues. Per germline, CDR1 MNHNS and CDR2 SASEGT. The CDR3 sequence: CASSEVSARTDTQYF. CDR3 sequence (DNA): TGTGCCAGCAGTGAAGTTAGCGCCCGCACAGATACGCAGTATTTT.

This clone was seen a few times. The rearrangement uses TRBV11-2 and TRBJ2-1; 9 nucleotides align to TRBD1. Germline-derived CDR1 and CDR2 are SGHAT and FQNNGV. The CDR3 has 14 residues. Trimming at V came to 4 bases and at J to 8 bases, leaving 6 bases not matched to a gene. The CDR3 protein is CASSSGTGFHEQFF. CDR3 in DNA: TGTGCCAGCAGCTCAGGGACAGGGTTTCATGAGCAGTTCTTC.

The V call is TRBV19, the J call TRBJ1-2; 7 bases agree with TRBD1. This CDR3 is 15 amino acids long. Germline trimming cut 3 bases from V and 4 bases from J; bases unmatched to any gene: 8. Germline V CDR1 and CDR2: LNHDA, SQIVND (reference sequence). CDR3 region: CASSITTGAPYGYTF. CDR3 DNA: TGTGCCAGTAGTATTACCACAGGGGCCCCCTATGGCTACACCTTC.

The DNA for the CDR3 is TGTGCCAGCAGCCCGAGCCAGGGCGGGGCTGGAAACACCATATATTTT. Translation gives CASSPSQGGAGNTIYF. The chain employs TRBV3-1 (or the pseudogene TRBV3-2) and TRBJ1-3; possibly TRBD1 for D (5 bases). This CDR3 has 16 residues. Germline V gene lookup returns CDR1 LGHDT and CDR2 YNNKEL (reference sequence). Trimming pared 4 bases from V and 2 bases from J, leaving 15 bases between.

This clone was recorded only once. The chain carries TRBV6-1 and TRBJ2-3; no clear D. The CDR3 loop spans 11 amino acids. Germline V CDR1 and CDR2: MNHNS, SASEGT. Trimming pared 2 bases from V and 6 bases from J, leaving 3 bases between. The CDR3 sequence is CASSEYDTQYF. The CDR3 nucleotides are TGTGCCAGCAGTGAATATGATACGCAGTATTTT.

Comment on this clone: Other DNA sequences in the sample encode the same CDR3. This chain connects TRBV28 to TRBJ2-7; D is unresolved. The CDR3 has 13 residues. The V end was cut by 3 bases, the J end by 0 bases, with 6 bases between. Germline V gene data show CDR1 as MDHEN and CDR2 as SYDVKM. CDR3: CASSFPSSYEQYF. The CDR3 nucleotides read TGTGCCAGCAGTTTCCCGAGCTCCTACGAGCAGTACTTC.

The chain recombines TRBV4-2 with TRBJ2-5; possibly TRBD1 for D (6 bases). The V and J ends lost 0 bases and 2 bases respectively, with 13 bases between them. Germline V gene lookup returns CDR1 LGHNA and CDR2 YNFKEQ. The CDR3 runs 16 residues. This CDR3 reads CASSQDPRQAQETQYF. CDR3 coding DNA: TGTGCCAGCAGCCAAGACCCCAGACAGGCTCAAGAGACCCAGTACTTC.

CDR3 residues: CASSLLAGDTGELFF. CDR3 bases: TGTGCCAGCAGCTTGCTAGCGGGGGACACCGGGGAGCTGTTTTTT. This chain links TRBV7-3 with TRBJ2-2, with 10 bases matching TRBD2. Germline values: CDR1 SGHTA, CDR2 FQGTGA. The CDR3 is 15 amino acids. V gave up 3 bases and J gave up 3 bases; unmatched junction bases: 1. The full variable domain, with the rest looked up from reference TRBV7-3 and TRBJ2-2, is GAGVSQTPSNKVTEKGKYVELRCDPISGHTALYWYRQSLGQGPEFLIYFQGTGAADDSGLPNDRFFAVRPEGSVSTLKIQRTERGDSAVYLCASSLLAGDTGELFFGEGSRLTVL.

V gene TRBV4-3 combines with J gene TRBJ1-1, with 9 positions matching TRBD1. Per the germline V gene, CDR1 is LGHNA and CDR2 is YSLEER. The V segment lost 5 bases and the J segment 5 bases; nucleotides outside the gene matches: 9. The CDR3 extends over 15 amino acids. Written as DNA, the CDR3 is TGCGCCAGCAGCGAACCGGGACAGGGTTGGACTGAAGCTTTCTTT. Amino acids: CASSEPGQGWTEAFF.